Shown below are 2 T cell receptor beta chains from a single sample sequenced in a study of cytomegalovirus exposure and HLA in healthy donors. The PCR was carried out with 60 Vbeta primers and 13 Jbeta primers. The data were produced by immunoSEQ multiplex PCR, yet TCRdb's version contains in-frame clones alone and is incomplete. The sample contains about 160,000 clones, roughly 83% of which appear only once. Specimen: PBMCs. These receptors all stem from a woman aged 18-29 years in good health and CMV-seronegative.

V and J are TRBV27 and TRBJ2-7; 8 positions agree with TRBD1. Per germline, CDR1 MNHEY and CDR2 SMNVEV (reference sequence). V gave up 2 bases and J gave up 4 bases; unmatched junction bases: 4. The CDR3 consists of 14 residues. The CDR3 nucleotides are TGTGCCAGCAGTTTACGGCAGGGGGCATACGAGCAGTACTTC. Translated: CASSLRQGAYEQYF.

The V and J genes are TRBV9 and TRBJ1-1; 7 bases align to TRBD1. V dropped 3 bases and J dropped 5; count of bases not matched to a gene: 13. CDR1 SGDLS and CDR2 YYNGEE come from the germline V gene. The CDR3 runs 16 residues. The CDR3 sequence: CASSGPLKGAKTEAFF. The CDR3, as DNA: TGTGCCAGCAGCGGCCCCCTGAAGGGGGCGAAGACTGAAGCTTTCTTT. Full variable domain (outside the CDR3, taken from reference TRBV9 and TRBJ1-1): DSGVTQTPKHLITATGQRVTLRCSPRSGDLSVYWYQQSLDQGLQFLIQYYNGEERAKGNILERFSAQQFPDLHSELNLSSLELGDSALYFCASSGPLKGAKTEAFFGQGTRLTVV.